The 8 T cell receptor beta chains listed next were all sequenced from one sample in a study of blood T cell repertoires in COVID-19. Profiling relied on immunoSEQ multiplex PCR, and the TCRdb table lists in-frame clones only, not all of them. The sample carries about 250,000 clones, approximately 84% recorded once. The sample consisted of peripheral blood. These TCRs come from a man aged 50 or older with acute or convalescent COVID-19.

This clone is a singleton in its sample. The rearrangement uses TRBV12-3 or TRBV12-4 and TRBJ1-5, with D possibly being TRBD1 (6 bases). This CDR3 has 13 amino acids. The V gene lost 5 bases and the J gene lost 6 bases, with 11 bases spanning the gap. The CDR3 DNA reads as TGTGCCAGCAGTCCGAGAGGGGGTCAGCCCCAGCATTTT. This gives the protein CASSPRGGQPQHF.

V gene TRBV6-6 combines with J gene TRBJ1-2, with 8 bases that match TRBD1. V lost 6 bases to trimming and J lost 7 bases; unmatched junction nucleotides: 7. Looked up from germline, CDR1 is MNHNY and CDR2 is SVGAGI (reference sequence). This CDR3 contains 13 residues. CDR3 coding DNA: TGTGCCAGCAGGACAGGGGAAATGGGTGGCTACACCTTC. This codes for CASRTGEMGGYTF.

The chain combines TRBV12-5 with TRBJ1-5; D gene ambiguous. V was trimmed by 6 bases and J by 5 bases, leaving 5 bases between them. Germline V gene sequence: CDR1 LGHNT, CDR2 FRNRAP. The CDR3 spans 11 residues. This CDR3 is CASGHDQPQHF. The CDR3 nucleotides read TGTGCTAGTGGCCATGATCAGCCCCAGCATTTT.

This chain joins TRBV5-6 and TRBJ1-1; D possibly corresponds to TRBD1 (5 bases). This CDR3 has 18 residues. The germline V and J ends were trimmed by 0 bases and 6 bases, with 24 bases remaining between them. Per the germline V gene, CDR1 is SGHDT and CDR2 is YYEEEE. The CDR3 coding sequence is TGTGCCAGCAGCTTGGGAGTAGGGGAGGTGGGACTTATCGCTGAAGCTTTCTTT. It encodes CASSLGVGEVGLIAEAFF.

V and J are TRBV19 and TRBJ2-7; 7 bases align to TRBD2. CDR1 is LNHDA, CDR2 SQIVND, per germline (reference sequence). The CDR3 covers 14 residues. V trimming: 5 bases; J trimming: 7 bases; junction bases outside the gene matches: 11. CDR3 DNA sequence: TGTGCCAGTAGTTTATTGGGAGGGCCGGGGGAGCAGTACTTC. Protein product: CASSLLGGPGEQYF.

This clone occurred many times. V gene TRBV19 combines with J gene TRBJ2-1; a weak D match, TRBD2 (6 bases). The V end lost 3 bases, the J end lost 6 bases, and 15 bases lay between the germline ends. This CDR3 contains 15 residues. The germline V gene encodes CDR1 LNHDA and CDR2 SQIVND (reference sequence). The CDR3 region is CASSISGSVGNEQFF. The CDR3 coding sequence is TGTGCCAGTAGTATTAGCGGCTCTGTGGGCAATGAGCAGTTCTTC.

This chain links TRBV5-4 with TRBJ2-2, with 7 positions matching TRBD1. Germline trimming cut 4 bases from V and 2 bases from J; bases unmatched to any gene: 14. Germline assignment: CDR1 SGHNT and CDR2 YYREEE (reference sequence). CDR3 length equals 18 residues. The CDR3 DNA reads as TGTGCCAGCAGCCTAGCCCGGGGACAGCCAAGTAACACCGGGGAGCTGTTTTTT. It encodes CASSLARGQPSNTGELFF. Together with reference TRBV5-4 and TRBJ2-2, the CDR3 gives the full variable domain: ETGVTQSPTHLIKTRGQQVTLRCSSQSGHNTVSWYQQALGQGPQFIFQYYREEENGRGNFPPRFSGLQFPNYSSELNVNALELDDSALYLCASSLARGQPSNTGELFFGEGSRLTVL.

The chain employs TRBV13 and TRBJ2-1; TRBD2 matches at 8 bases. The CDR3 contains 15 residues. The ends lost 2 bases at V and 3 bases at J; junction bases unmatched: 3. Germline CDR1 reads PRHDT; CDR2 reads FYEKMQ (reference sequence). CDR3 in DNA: TGTGCCAGCAGCTTAACCGGGACTAGCTACAATGAGCAGTTCTTC. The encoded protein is CASSLTGTSYNEQFF.